The present T cell receptor (beta chain) was sequenced within a study of cytotoxic CD8 clonotypes in ibrutinib-treated CLL. Findings and limits, study-wide: At the start, clonality exceeded age-matched healthy donors and followed circulating CD8+ T-cell counts. Clonality increased at ibrutinib response, then returned toward baseline at progression. Public clonotypes were rare and shrank or held steady on treatment.

With regard to this clone: Its antigen is still unknown.

Trimming removed 6 bases at V and 1 base at J, with 13 bases between. Germline CDR1 is MGHRA and CDR2 is YSYEKL. CDR3 length equals 15 residues. Clones were read by immunoSEQ multiplex PCR, and TCRdb kept only the in-frame ones, dropping some. The sample holds 45,000 to 70,000 clones, 56% seen once. This sequence originates from a human donor with chronic lymphocytic leukemia. The chain carries TRBV4-1 and TRBJ1-3, with D uncertain. Sample: PBMCs, taken after 24 months of ibrutinib treatment. CDR3 nucleotides: TGCGCCAGCAGTTCGAATCGGGAGTCTGGAAACACCATATATTTT. It yields the protein CASSSNRESGNTIYF.